Each of the 15 T cell receptor beta chains below was sequenced from the same sample in a study of T cells after yellow fever vaccination. TCRdb itself ran the 5' RACE reads through MiXCR, one entry per CDR3 protein. The sample includes under 50,000 distinct CDR3 sequences, over 5.5% of them seen just once. The sample was PBMCs, either bulk or a sorted T-cell subset (CD4+, CD8+, memory, or dextramer-sorted; not recorded which), taken 45 days after the yellow fever booster vaccination. The receptors originated from a man aged 25 to 45 who received the YFV17D yellow fever vaccine.

This clonotype occurred many times. The rearrangement uses TRBV7-8 and TRBJ2-2; D gene ambiguous. The CDR3 is 13 amino acids. CDR1 and CDR2 from the germline V gene are SGHVS and FQNEAQ. V was pared by 0 bases and J by 6 bases, with 5 bases between. The CDR3: CASSLAASGELFF. CDR3 in DNA: TGTGCCAGCAGCTTAGCGGCGTCCGGGGAGCTGTTTTTT.

This clonotype appeared a few times. V usage is TRBV5-1 and J usage is TRBJ2-7; 8 positions agree with TRBD2. The V gene end was trimmed by 7 bases and the J gene end by 3 bases; junction bases not matched to a gene: 9. Germline loops: CDR1 SGHRS, CDR2 YFSETQ. This CDR3 has 14 residues. CDR3 coding DNA: TGCGCCAGCTCCCGGGAGGGCCAGGTCTACGAGCAGTACTTC. Translated, it gives CASSREGQVYEQYF.

This clonotype was seen a handful of times. The chain joins TRBV20-1 to TRBJ2-3; D gene unclear. The germline CDR1 and CDR2 sequences are DFQATT and SNEGSKA (reference sequence). The CDR3 covers 16 residues. The ends were cut back, 0 bases at V and 5 bases at J, with 18 bases in the middle. The CDR3 loop is CSARDKGVDHRDTQYF. The CDR3 nucleotides are TGCAGTGCTAGAGACAAGGGCGTAGATCACCGAGATACGCAGTATTTT.

This clonotype appeared a few times. This rearrangement joins TRBV6-2 or TRBV6-3 to TRBJ2-7; possibly TRBD1 or TRBD2 for D (5 bases each). Germline values: CDR1 MNHEY, CDR2 SVGEGT. Trimming cost V 10 bases and J 6 bases, with 13 bases left between them. The CDR3 spans 11 residues. CDR3 nucleotide sequence: TGTGCCACCGGGACCCTAGCCGAGCAGTACTTC. It yields the protein CATGTLAEQYF.

This clonotype is labeled medium-sized. V gene TRBV7-2 combines with J gene TRBJ2-2, with 11 bases fitting TRBD2. The germline V gene encodes CDR1 SGHTA and CDR2 FQGNSA. Trimming at V came to 0 bases and at J to 9 bases, leaving 6 bases not matched to a gene. The CDR3 loop spans 16 amino acids. The CDR3 sequence: CASSLATSGSRRELFF. In nucleotides, the CDR3 is TGTGCCAGCAGCTTAGCCACTAGCGGGAGCCGGCGGGAGCTGTTTTTT. The full variable domain, in which reference TRBV7-2 and TRBJ2-2 provide the parts outside the CDR3, is GAGVSQSPSNKVTEKGKDVELRCDPISGHTALYWYRQSLGQGLEFLIYFQGNSAPDKSGLPSDRFSAERTGGSVSTLTIQRTQQEDSAVYLCASSLATSGSRRELFFGEGSRLTVL.

This clonotype appeared many times. The chain recombines TRBV20-1 with TRBJ2-1; tentatively, D is TRBD2 (6 bases). V was cut by 3 bases and J by 6 bases, with 15 bases left in between. This CDR3 is built from 14 residues. Germline V gene data show CDR1 as DFQATT and CDR2 as SNEGSKA (reference sequence). The CDR3 DNA follows: TGCAGTGCTAGGTTCGGGAGCCATGGCAATGAGCAGTTCTTC. Encoded protein: CSARFGSHGNEQFF.

There are many counts of this clonotype. The CDR3 spells CARSSRAPNYGYTF. In DNA form, the CDR3 reads TGTGCCAGAAGCAGTCGGGCCCCTAACTATGGCTACACCTTC. The chain couples TRBV11-2 to TRBJ1-2, with D hard to call. V shed 9 bases and J shed 0 bases, with 14 bases lying between them. The CDR3 runs 14 residues. The germline V gene has CDR1 SGHAT and CDR2 FQNNGV.

This clonotype was seen many times. The chain links TRBV7-2 to TRBJ1-6; D is uncertain. CDR3 length: 14 residues. Trimming took off 2 bases at V and 5 bases at J, with 7 bases between the two ends. The germline gives CDR1 SGHTA, CDR2 FQGNSA. For the CDR3, the DNA is TGTGCCAGCAGCTTAAACGGAAATAATTCACCCCTCCACTTT. Translation: CASSLNGNNSPLHF.

In its sample, this clonotype was seen many times. This chain uses TRBV20-1 with TRBJ2-2; TRBD2 agrees at 12 bases. J was trimmed by 4 bases and V by 2 bases; bases with no gene match: 2. CDR1 DFQATT and CDR2 SNEGSKA come from the germline V gene (reference sequence). There are 15 residues in the CDR3. CDR3 sequence reads: CSARPGLAGTGELFF. CDR3 nucleotide sequence: TGCAGTGCTAGACCGGGACTAGCGGGCACCGGGGAGCTGTTTTTT.

This clonotype was counted only a few times. The chain is built from TRBV5-1 and TRBJ2-4, with TRBD1 matching 8 bases. The trim removed 4 bases at V and 1 base at J, leaving 10 bases unmatched. Per germline, CDR1 SGHRS and CDR2 YFSETQ. This CDR3 has 17 residues. The CDR3 sequence is CASSATGTGLAKNIQYF. CDR3 nucleotides: TGCGCCAGCAGCGCCACCGGGACAGGACTTGCCAAAAACATTCAGTACTTC.

There are many counts of this clonotype. This sequence joins TRBV7-9 and TRBJ2-7, with 7 bases aligning to TRBD1. Germline V lookup: CDR1 SEHNR, CDR2 FQNEAQ (reference sequence). The CDR3 extends over 16 amino acids. J gave up 3 bases and V 5 bases, and 13 bases lay outside the gene matches. The DNA of the CDR3 is TGTGCCAGCAGCCCGTTCCCCGGGACAGTTAACTACGAGCAGTACTTC. Residues: CASSPFPGTVNYEQYF.

Ten or more counts support this clonotype. This chain links TRBV15 with TRBJ2-3; TRBD2 might be the D (5 bases). Germline V gives CDR1 LNHNV, CDR2 YYDKDF (reference sequence). CDR3 size: 16 residues. V lost 1 base and J 2 bases, leaving 13 bases between the germline ends. CDR3 nucleotides: TGTGCCACCAGCAGAGGAACGGCGGGTCCCACAGATACGCAGTATTTT. It specifies CATSRGTAGPTDTQYF.

The sample holds a few counts of this clonotype. The J gene is TRBJ1-1, the V gene TRBV20-1; D not resolved. CDR1 and CDR2 (germline): DFQATT, SNEGSKA (reference sequence). Trimming cost V 1 base and J 4 bases, with 7 bases left between them. CDR3 length: 12 amino acids. The CDR3 nucleotides are TGCAGTGCTAGAGTACAGTTCACTGAAGCTTTCTTT. This codes for CSARVQFTEAFF.

This clonotype has more than one count but fewer than ten. V usage is TRBV5-5 and J usage is TRBJ2-7, with a tentative D call TRBD1 (5 bases). V was shortened by 0 bases and J by 3 bases, with 10 bases between the two germline ends. This CDR3 comprises 14 residues. Germline loops: CDR1 SGHKS, CDR2 YYEKEE (reference sequence). The CDR3 DNA follows: TGTGCCAGCAGCTTGGGAGACAGTTACTACGAGCAGTACTTC. Its translation is CASSLGDSYYEQYF.

This clonotype was detected only once. This may arise from a read error, as a much more abundant clone is one base away. This chain links TRBV3-1 with TRBJ2-1; 7 bases agree with TRBD2. There are 15 residues in the CDR3. The germline CDR1 and CDR2 sequences are LGHDT and YNNKEL (reference sequence). The chain's CDR3 is CACSQGEGPHNEQFF. The CDR3, as DNA: TGTGCCTGCAGCCAAGGGGAGGGCCCCCACAATGAGCAGTTCTTC.